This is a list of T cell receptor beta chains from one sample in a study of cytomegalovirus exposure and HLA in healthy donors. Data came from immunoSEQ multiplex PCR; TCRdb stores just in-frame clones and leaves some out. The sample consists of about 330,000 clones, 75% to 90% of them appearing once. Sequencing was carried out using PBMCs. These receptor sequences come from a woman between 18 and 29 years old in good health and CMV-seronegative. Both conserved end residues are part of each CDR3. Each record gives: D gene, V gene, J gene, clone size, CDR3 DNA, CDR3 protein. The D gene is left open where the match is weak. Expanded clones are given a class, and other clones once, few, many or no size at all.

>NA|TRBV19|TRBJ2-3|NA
TGTGCCACTGGAACAGGCACAGATACGCAGTATTTT
CATGTGTDTQYF
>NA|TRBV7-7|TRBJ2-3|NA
TGTGCTAGCAGCCTCGGGACTGCGTCCCCAGATACGCAGTATTTT
CASSLGTASPDTQYF
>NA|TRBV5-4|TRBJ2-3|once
TGTGCCAGCAGGTCCGCGTCGGAGCGAGATACGCAGTATTTT
CASRSASERDTQYF
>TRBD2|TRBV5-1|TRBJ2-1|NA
TGCGCCAGCAGCTTGGGACTAGCGGGAGTGGGTAATGAGCAGTTCTTC
CASSLGLAGVGNEQFF
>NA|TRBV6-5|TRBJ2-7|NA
TGTGCCAGCAGTTACCTTCGGGGGAGCTACGAGCAGTACTTC
CASSYLRGSYEQYF
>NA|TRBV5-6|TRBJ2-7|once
TGTGCCAGCAGCGTATCGGGACTGGGCTACGAGCAGTACTTC
CASSVSGLGYEQYF
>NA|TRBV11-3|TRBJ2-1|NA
TGTGCCAGCAGCATGGGGGCTAGCAACAATGAGCAGTTCTTC
CASSMGASNNEQFF
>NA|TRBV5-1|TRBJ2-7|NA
TGCGCCAGCAGCTTGGTAAAGGGGTTAGGTATCCACGAGCAGTACTTC
CASSLVKGLGIHEQYF
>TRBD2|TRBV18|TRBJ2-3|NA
TGTGCCAGCTCACCACCGGTAGGGACTAGCTCAGATACGCAGTATTTT
CASSPPVGTSSDTQYF
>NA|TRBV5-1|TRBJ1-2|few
TGCGCCAGCAGCTTGGCCGGGGGGCAGGGTTATGGCTACACCTTC
CASSLAGGQGYGYTF
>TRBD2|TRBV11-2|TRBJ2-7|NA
TGTGCCAGCAGCAACCTCGAGCGACTAGCGGGAGGGGGCGAGCAGTACTTC
CASSNLERLAGGGEQYF
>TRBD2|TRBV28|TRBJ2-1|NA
TGTGCCAGCGCTTTGGCTAGCGGATCCTACAATGAGCAGTTCTTC
CASALASGSYNEQFF
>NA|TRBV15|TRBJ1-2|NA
TGTGCCACCAGCAGAGATTGGGGGGGCTATGGCTACACCTTC
CATSRDWGGYGYTF
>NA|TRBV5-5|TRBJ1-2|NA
TGTGCCAGCGGCGACAGTGCACCTGGCTACACCTTC
CASGDSAPGYTF
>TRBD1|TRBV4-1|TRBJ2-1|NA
TGCGCCAGCAGCCATGGGACAGGGGATGTAAATGAGCAGTTCTTC
CASSHGTGDVNEQFF
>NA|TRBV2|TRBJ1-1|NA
TGTGCCAGCGGGCGCGGGGCTTTCTTT
CASGRGAFF
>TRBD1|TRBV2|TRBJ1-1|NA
TGTGCCAGCAGGATACAGGGGACCGGGAACACTGAAGCTTTCTTT
CASRIQGTGNTEAFF
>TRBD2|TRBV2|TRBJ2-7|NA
TGTGCCACCAAACCACCCCGGGGGGGAGGCGAGCAGTACTTC
CATKPPRGGGEQYF
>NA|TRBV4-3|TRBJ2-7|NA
TGCGCCAGCAGCCAAGGGAGGGCCTACGAGCAGTACTTC
CASSQGRAYEQYF
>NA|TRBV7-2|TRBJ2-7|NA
TGTGCCAGCAGCTTAGCGCAGGCGGGGGCCTCCTACGAGCAGTACTTC
CASSLAQAGASYEQYF
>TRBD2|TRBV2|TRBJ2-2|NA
TGTGCCAGCACTAGCGGAGCCGGGGAGCTGTTTTTT
CASTSGAGELFF
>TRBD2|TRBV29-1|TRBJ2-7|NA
TGCAGCGTTGCGGGAGGCGAGCAGTACTTC
CSVAGGEQYF
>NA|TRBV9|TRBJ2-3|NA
TGTGCCAGCAGCGTAGGGGTAGCTAGCACAGATACGCAGTATTTT
CASSVGVASTDTQYF
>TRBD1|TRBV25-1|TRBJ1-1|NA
TGTGCCAGCAGTGGGCAGGGGGGGAACACTGAAGCTTTCTTT
CASSGQGGNTEAFF
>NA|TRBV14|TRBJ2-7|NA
TGTGCCAGCAGCCAAGTTTCGGAGCCCCTCTCCTACGAGCAGTACTTC
CASSQVSEPLSYEQYF
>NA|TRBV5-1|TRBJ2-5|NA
TGCGCCAGCAGCTCCCTAGGAGGGCGCGAGACCCAGTACTTC
CASSSLGGRETQYF
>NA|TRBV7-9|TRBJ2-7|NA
TGTGCCAGCAGCACCGTAGACGAGCAGTACTTC
CASSTVDEQYF
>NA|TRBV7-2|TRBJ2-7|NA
TGTGCCAGCAGCTTACAACAGACCTACGAGCAGTACTTC
CASSLQQTYEQYF